This paragraph reports one T cell receptor (beta chain). What it recognizes is unknown. This record belongs to a study of shared clonotypes between healthy human individuals. Findings and caveats of the study: Exclusively blood specimens were collected; tissue repertoires likely differ.

Each subset's genomic DNA was split evenly across several immunoSEQ plates. Assay: immunoSEQ multiplex PCR; the TCRdb copy retains only in-frame clones and omits some. The data show about 1.5 million clones, around 98% seen once. The germline V and J ends were trimmed by 0 bases and 4 bases, with 16 bases remaining between them. The CDR3 totals 16 residues. Germline assignment: CDR1 SGDLS and CDR2 YYNGEE. The material sequenced was naive CD4+ T cells sorted from blood. Subset defined: CD45RA+ positively selected. This TCR came from a young man in good health. The J gene is TRBJ2-5, the V gene TRBV9; D is perhaps TRBD1 (5 bases). CDR3 loop: CASSVEAGSWGETQYF. The CDR3 coding sequence is TGTGCCAGCAGCGTAGAGGCAGGGTCTTGGGGAGAGACCCAGTACTTC.